This entry features one TCR beta chain sequence. Only in-frame clones appear in the TCRdb table, and some are missing; sequencing was by immunoSEQ multiplex PCR. The table lists around 47,000 clones, roughly four fifths of them singletons. Enrolled during active infection, Seattle patients were then followed longitudinally. These data are taken from a study of blood T cell repertoires in COVID-19. About the research overall: PBMCs, B-cell-depleted T cells, or T cells were the source of the cDNA or gDNA that made up the material.

Germline V gene lookup returns CDR1 SGDLS and CDR2 YYNGEE. This CDR3 contains 18 residues. The V segment lost 1 base and the J segment 0 bases; nucleotides outside the gene matches: 6. What was sequenced was peripheral blood. This chain connects TRBV9 to TRBJ2-7, with 14 bases that match TRBD2. This receptor was taken from a woman over 75 with COVID-19, enrolled during active disease. The CDR3 nucleotides are TGTGCCAGCAGCGTATCGGGACTAGCGGGAGAGGTCTCCTACGAGCAGTACTTC. Residues: CASSVSGLAGEVSYEQYF.